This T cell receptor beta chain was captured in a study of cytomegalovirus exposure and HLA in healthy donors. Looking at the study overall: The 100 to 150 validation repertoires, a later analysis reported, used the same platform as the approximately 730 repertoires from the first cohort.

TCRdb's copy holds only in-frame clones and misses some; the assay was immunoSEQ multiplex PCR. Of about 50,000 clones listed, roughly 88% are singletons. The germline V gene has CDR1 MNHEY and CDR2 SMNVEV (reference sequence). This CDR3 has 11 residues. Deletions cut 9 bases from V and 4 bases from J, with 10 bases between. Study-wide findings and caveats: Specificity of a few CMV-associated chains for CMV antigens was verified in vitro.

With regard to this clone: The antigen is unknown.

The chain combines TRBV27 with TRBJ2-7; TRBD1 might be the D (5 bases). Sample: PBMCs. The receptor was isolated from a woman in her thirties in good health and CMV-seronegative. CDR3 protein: CASSGRYEQYF. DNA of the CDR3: TGTGCCAGTTCAGGGCGATACGAGCAGTACTTC.